Listed below are T cell receptor beta chains from one sample, sequenced in a study of shared clonotypes between healthy human individuals. TCRdb keeps only in-frame clones here, not all; method: immunoSEQ multiplex PCR. The profile shows 2 million to 2.5 million clones, around 96% of them singletons. The sample comprised naive CD8+ T cells sorted from blood. The receptors were sampled from a man between 18 and 29 years old in good health. Both conserved end residues are part of each CDR3. Fields, in order: J gene, CDR3 length, clone size, D gene, V gene, CDR3 DNA, CDR3 protein. A D gene is named only where the DNA matches it firmly. Size values are once, few and many counts, or a class for expanded clones, and some rows have none.

J: TRBJ2-7; length: 13; size: -; D: -; V: TRBV6-1; DNA: TGTGCCAGCAGTGACGGGCAGAACTACGAGCAGTACTTC; CDR3: CASSDGQNYEQYF
J: TRBJ1-1; length: 14; size: -; D: -; V: TRBV12-5; DNA: TGTGCTAGTGGTTTGGATACAGGGTACACTGAAGCTTTCTTT; CDR3: CASGLDTGYTEAFF
J: TRBJ2-7; length: 16; size: once; D: -; V: TRBV7-9; DNA: TGTGCCAGCAGCCCCCTCCCTGGGCGGTTCTCCTACGAGCAGTACTTC; CDR3: CASSPLPGRFSYEQYF
J: TRBJ2-3; length: 17; size: -; D: TRBD2; V: TRBV9; DNA: TGTGCCAGCAGCGTATCGACCGGGACTAGCGCCACAGATACGCAGTATTTT; CDR3: CASSVSTGTSATDTQYF
J: TRBJ2-2; length: 13; size: -; D: -; V: TRBV7-6; DNA: TGTGCCAGCAGCTTAGCGTTTACCGGGGAGCTGTTTTTT; CDR3: CASSLAFTGELFF
J: TRBJ2-2; length: 15; size: -; D: TRBD1; V: TRBV7-8; DNA: TGTGCCAGCGGACCCGGGACAGGGAACGCCGGGGAGCTGTTTTTT; CDR3: CASGPGTGNAGELFF
J: TRBJ2-1; length: 15; size: -; D: -; V: TRBV13; DNA: TGTGCCAGCAGTCCCGGGACGGGGGTGAACGATGAGCAGTTCTTC; CDR3: CASSPGTGVNDEQFF
J: TRBJ1-2; length: 12; size: -; D: TRBD1; V: TRBV6-6; DNA: TGTGCCAGCACCCAGGGGGTTTATGGCTACACCTTC; CDR3: CASTQGVYGYTF
J: TRBJ1-2; length: 12; size: few; D: TRBD1; V: TRBV9; DNA: TGTGCCAGCAGCGTACAGGGGGCAGGCTACACCTTC; CDR3: CASSVQGAGYTF
J: TRBJ1-4; length: 16; size: -; D: TRBD1; V: TRBV5-5; DNA: TGTGCCAGCAGCGGGGGCCGGGACAGGTTTAATGAAAAACTGTTTTTT; CDR3: CASSGGRDRFNEKLFF
J: TRBJ2-1; length: 15; size: -; D: -; V: TRBV27; DNA: TGTGCCAGCAGTGTGACAGGTCATACCTACAATGAGCAGTTCTTC; CDR3: CASSVTGHTYNEQFF
J: TRBJ2-2; length: 15; size: -; D: -; V: TRBV27; DNA: TGTGCCAGCAGTTTTCTCCCCGCGAACACCGGGGAGCTGTTTTTT; CDR3: CASSFLPANTGELFF
J: TRBJ1-1; length: 15; size: -; D: -; V: TRBV5-6; DNA: TGTGCCAGCAGCTTGGCCACAGCTATGAACACTGAAGCTTTCTTT; CDR3: CASSLATAMNTEAFF
J: TRBJ2-1; length: 13; size: -; D: -; V: TRBV6-5; DNA: TGTGCCAGCAGACCCCGGTCGTACAATGAGCAGTTCTTC; CDR3: CASRPRSYNEQFF
J: TRBJ2-1; length: 14; size: -; D: -; V: TRBV15; DNA: TGTGCCACCAGCAGAGCGGCCGGCTTCCCGGAGCAGTTCTTC; CDR3: CATSRAAGFPEQFF
J: TRBJ2-7; length: 12; size: -; D: -; V: TRBV6-6; DNA: TGTGCCAGCAGTTCACCCAGGTACGAGCAGTACTTC; CDR3: CASSSPRYEQYF
J: TRBJ2-2; length: 12; size: once; D: -; V: TRBV6-6; DNA: TGTGCCGCCATCGGCGGGGACGGGGAGCTGTTTTTT; CDR3: CAAIGGDGELFF
J: TRBJ2-1; length: 15; size: once; D: TRBD2; V: TRBV6-5; DNA: TGTGCCAGCAATCCCGGGGCCGGAGCGGGGAATGAGCAGTTCTTC; CDR3: CASNPGAGAGNEQFF
J: TRBJ2-3; length: 13; size: -; D: -; V: TRBV14; DNA: TGTGCCAGCAGCTGGATTAGCACAGATACGCAGTATTTT; CDR3: CASSWISTDTQYF
J: TRBJ2-7; length: 14; size: -; D: TRBD2; V: TRBV5-6; DNA: TGTGCCAGCAGCTGGAGCGGGAACCTTGGGGAGCAGTACTTC; CDR3: CASSWSGNLGEQYF
J: TRBJ2-7; length: 14; size: -; D: TRBD2; V: TRBV27; DNA: TGTGCCAGCAGTCCCGTAGCGGGGGGCTACGAGCAGTACTTC; CDR3: CASSPVAGGYEQYF
J: TRBJ2-2; length: 15; size: -; D: TRBD2; V: TRBV13; DNA: TGTGCCAGCACCCTAGCGGGAGAGGACACCGGGGAGCTGTTTTTT; CDR3: CASTLAGEDTGELFF
J: TRBJ1-1; length: 15; size: -; D: TRBD1; V: TRBV15; DNA: TGTGCCACCAGCAGAGGACAGGGAATGAACACTGAAGCTTTCTTT; CDR3: CATSRGQGMNTEAFF
J: TRBJ2-3; length: 15; size: -; D: -; V: TRBV4-3; DNA: TGCGCCAGCAGCCAATGGATCGACAGCACAGATACGCAGTATTTT; CDR3: CASSQWIDSTDTQYF
J: TRBJ2-1; length: 18; size: -; D: TRBD2; V: TRBV4-3; DNA: TGCGCCAGCAGCCAAGTTACCCCCGGGACTAGCTTCGGAAATGAGCAGTTCTTC; CDR3: CASSQVTPGTSFGNEQFF
J: TRBJ2-3; length: 17; size: -; D: -; V: TRBV13; DNA: TGTGCCAGCAGCTTAGAAGCGGACTCCCTCGCAACAGATACGCAGTATTTT; CDR3: CASSLEADSLATDTQYF
J: TRBJ2-1; length: 15; size: -; D: -; V: TRBV7-9; DNA: TGTGCCAGCAGCCCCCCAGGGTATTATCACAATGAGCAGTTCTTC; CDR3: CASSPPGYYHNEQFF
J: TRBJ1-5; length: 15; size: -; D: -; V: TRBV27; DNA: TGTGCCAGCAGCCCCCAGACCCTTAGCAATCAGCCCCAGCATTTT; CDR3: CASSPQTLSNQPQHF
J: TRBJ2-2; length: 16; size: -; D: -; V: TRBV9; DNA: TGTGCCAGCAGCGTAGCTGGGGTTTTAGACACCGGGGAGCTGTTTTTT; CDR3: CASSVAGVLDTGELFF
J: TRBJ2-7; length: 14; size: -; D: -; V: TRBV7-9; DNA: TGTGCCAGCAGCTCACCGACAGCTCCTAGGGAGCAGTACTTC; CDR3: CASSSPTAPREQYF
J: TRBJ2-1; length: 18; size: -; D: -; V: TRBV28; DNA: TGTGCCAGCAGTTCCCAGAACGGAGCGGGTAACTCCTACAATGAGCAGTTCTTC; CDR3: CASSSQNGAGNSYNEQFF
J: TRBJ1-4; length: 16; size: -; D: -; V: TRBV2; DNA: TGTGCCAGCTCTGTTAACCCGGACAGTTCTAATGAAAAACTGTTTTTT; CDR3: CASSVNPDSSNEKLFF
J: TRBJ1-2; length: 13; size: -; D: -; V: TRBV11-2; DNA: TGTGCCAGCAGCTTAGTCCAGGGGTATGGCTACACCTTC; CDR3: CASSLVQGYGYTF